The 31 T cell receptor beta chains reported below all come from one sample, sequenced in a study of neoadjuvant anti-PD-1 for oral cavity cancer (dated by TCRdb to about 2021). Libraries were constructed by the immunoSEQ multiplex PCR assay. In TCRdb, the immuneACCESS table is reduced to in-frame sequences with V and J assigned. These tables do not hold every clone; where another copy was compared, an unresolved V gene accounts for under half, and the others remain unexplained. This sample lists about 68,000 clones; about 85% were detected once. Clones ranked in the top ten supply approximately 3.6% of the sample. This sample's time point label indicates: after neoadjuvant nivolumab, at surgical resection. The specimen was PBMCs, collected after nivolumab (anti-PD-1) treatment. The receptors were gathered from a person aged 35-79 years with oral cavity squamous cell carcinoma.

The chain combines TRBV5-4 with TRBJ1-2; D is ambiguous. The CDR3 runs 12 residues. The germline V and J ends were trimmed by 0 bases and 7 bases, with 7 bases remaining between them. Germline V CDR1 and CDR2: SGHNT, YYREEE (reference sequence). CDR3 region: CASSLEGGGYTF. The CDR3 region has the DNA TGTGCCAGCAGCTTGGAAGGTGGTGGCTACACCTTC.

The CDR3 sequence: CAISGGQGNIQYF. As DNA, the CDR3 is TGTGCCATCAGCGGTGGTCAGGGGAACATTCAGTACTTC. The J gene is TRBJ2-4, the V gene TRBV10-3; possible D gene TRBD1, 6 bases. The CDR3 is 13 residues long. Trimming shortened V by 6 bases and J by 7 bases, and 13 bases separated the two germline ends. The germline gives CDR1 ENHRY, CDR2 SYGVKD.

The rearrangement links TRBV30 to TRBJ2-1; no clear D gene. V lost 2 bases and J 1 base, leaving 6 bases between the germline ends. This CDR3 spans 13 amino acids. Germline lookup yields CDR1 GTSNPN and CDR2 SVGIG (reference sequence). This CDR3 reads CAWSQGSYNEQFF. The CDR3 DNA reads TGTGCCTGGAGTCAAGGTTCCTACAATGAGCAGTTCTTC.

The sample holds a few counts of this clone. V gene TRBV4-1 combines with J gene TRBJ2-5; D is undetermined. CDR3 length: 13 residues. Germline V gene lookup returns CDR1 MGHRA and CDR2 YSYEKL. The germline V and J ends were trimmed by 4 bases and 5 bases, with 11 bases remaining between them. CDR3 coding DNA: TGCGCCAGCAGCCGCCTACTGGGGGAGACCCAGTACTTC. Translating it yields CASSRLLGETQYF.

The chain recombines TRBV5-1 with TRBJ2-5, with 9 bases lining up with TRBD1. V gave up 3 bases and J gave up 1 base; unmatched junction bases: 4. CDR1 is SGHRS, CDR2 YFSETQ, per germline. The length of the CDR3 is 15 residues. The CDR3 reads CASSSGDRVQETQYF. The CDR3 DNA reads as TGCGCCAGCAGCTCGGGGGACAGGGTCCAAGAGACCCAGTACTTC.

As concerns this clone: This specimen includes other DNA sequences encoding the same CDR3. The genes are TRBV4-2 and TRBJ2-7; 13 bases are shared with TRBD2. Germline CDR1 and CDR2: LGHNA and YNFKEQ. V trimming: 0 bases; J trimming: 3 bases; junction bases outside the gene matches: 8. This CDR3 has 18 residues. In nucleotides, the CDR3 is TGTGCCAGCAGCCAAGAAGGCGGACTAGCGGGAGCACGCTACGAGCAGTACTTC. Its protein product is CASSQEGGLAGARYEQYF.

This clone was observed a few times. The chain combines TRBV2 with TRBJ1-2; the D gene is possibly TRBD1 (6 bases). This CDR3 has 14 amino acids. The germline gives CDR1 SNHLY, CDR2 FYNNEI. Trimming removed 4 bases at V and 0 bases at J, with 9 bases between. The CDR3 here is CASSAAGANYGYTF. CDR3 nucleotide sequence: TGTGCCAGCAGTGCGGCAGGGGCTAACTATGGCTACACCTTC.

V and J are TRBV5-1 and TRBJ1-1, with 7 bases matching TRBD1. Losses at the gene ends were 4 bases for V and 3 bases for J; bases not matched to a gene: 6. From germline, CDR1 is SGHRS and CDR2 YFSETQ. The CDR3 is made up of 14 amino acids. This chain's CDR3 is CASSRDSKDTEAFF. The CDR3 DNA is TGCGCCAGCAGCCGGGACAGCAAGGACACTGAAGCTTTCTTT.

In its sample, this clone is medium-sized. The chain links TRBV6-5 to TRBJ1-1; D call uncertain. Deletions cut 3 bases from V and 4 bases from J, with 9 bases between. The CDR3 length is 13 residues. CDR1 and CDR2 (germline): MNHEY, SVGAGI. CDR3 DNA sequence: TGTGCCAGCAGTTATAACGAGGGCACTGAAGCTTTCTTT. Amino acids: CASSYNEGTEAFF.

The CDR3 DNA reads TGTGCCAGTGCCTGGGGGAGGACCCCTAGCACAGATACGCAGTATTTT. It is translated as CASAWGRTPSTDTQYF. V gene TRBV7-8 combines with J gene TRBJ2-3; D might be TRBD2 (6 bases). V was clipped by 9 bases and J by 0 bases, with 19 bases between them. The V gene's germline CDR1 is SGHVS and CDR2 FQNEAQ. This CDR3 contains 16 residues.

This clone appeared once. The DNA of the CDR3 is TGTGCCAGCAGGACACCCAGCTACAATGAGCAGTTCTTC. It translates to CASRTPSYNEQFF. The chain has TRBV6-6 and TRBJ2-1; unclear D gene. V dropped 6 bases and J dropped 3 bases, with 9 bases sitting between them. Germline loops: CDR1 MNHNY, CDR2 SVGAGI (reference sequence). The CDR3 contains 13 residues.

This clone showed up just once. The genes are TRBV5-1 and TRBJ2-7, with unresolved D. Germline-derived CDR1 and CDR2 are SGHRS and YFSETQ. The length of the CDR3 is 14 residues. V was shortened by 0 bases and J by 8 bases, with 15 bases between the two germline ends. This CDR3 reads CASSLDGRKSQQYF. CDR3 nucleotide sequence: TGCGCCAGCAGCTTGGACGGCAGGAAAAGTCAGCAGTACTTC.

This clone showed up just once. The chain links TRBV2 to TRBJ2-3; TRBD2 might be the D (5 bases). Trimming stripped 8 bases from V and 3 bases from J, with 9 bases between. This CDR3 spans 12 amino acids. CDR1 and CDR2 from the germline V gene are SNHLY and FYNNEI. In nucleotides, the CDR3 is TGTGCCAGCGGTACGGGAACAGATACGCAGTATTTT. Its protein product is CASGTGTDTQYF. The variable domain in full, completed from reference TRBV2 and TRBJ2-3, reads EPEVTQTPSHQVTQMGQEVILRCVPISNHLYFYWYRQILGQKVEFLVSFYNNEISEKSEIFDDQFSVERPDGSNFTLKIRSTKLEDSAMYFCASGTGTDTQYFGPGTRLTVL.

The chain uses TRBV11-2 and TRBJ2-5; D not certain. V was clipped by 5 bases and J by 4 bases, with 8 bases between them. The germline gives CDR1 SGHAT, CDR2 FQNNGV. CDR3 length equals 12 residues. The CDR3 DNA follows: TGTGCCAGCAGCCCTTATCTAGAGACCCAGTACTTC. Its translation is CASSPYLETQYF.

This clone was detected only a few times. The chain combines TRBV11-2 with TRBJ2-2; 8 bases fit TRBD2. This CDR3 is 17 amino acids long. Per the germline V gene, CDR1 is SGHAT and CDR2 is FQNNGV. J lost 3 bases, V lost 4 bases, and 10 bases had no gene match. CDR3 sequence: CASSSGQWTSYTGELFF. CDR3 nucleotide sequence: TGTGCCAGCAGCTCGGGACAATGGACTAGCTACACCGGGGAGCTGTTTTTT.

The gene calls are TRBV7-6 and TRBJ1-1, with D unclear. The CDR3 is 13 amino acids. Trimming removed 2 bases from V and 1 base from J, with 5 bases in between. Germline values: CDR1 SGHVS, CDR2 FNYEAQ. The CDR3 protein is CASSLIGNTEAFF. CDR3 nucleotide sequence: TGTGCCAGCAGCTTAATAGGGAACACTGAAGCTTTCTTT.

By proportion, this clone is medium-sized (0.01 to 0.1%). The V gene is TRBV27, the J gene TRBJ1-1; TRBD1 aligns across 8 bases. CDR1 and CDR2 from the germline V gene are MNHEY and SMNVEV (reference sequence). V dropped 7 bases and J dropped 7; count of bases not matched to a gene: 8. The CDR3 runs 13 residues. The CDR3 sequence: CASTRTGWGEAFF. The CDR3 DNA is TGTGCCAGCACTCGGACAGGGTGGGGTGAAGCTTTCTTT.

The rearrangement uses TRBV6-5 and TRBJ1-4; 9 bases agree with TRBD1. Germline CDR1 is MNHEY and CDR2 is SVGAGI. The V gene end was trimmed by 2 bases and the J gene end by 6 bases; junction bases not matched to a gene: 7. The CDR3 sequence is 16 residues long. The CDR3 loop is CASSYEGTGIYEKLFF. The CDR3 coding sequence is TGTGCCAGCAGTTACGAGGGGACAGGGATTTATGAAAAACTGTTTTTT.

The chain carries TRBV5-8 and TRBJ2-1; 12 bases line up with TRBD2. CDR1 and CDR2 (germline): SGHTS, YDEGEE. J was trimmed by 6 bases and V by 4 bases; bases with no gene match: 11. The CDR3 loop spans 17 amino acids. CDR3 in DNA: TGTGCCAGCAGCCCGGATCCGACTAGCGGGAGATCCAATGAGCAGTTCTTC. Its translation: CASSPDPTSGRSNEQFF. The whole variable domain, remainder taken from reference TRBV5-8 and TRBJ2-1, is EAGVTQSPTHLIKTRGQQATLRCSPISGHTSVYWYQQALGLGLQFLLWYDEGEERNRGNFPPRFSGRQFPNYSSELNVNALELEDSALYLCASSPDPTSGRSNEQFFGPGTRLTVL.

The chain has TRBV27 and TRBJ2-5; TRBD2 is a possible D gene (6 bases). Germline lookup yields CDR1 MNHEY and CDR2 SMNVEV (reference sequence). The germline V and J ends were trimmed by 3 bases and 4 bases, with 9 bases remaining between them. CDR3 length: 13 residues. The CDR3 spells CASSFGGRETQYF. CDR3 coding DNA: TGTGCCAGCAGTTTCGGGGGAAGAGAGACCCAGTACTTC.

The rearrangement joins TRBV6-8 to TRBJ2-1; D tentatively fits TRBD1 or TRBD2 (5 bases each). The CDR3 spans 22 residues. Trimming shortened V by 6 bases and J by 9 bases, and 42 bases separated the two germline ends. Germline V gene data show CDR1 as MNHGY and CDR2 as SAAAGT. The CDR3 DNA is TGTGCCAGCAGCCCTCCCTTTACGGGGCCGCGGACTCACCCGCCAAATATCAGTGAGCAGTTCTTC. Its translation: CASSPPFTGPRTHPPNISEQFF.

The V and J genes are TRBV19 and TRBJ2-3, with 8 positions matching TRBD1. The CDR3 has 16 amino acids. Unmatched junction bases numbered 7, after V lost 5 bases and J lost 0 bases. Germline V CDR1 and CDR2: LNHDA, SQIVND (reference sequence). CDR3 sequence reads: CASSGQQGVSTDTQYF. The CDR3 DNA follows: TGTGCCAGTAGTGGCCAACAGGGGGTTAGCACAGATACGCAGTATTTT.

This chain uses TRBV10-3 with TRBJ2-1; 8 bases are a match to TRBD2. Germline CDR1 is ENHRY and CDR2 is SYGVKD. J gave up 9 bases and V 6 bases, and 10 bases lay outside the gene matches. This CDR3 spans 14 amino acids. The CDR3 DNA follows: TGTGCCATCAGGCCCGGGGGGCGGGAGGTTGAGCAGTTCTTC. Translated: CAIRPGGREVEQFF.

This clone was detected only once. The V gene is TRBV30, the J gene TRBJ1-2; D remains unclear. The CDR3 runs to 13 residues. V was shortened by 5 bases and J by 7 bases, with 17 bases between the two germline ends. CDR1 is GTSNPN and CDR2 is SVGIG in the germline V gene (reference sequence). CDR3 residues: CAWQKGSSGGYTF. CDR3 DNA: TGTGCCTGGCAAAAAGGGAGTTCTGGTGGCTACACCTTC.

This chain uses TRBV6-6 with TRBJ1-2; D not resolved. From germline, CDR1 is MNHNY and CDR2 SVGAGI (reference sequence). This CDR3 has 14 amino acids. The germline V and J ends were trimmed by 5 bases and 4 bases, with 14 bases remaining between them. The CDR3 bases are TGTGCCAGCAGTCCCGCTGGACGCGGCTATGGCTACACCTTC. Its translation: CASSPAGRGYGYTF.

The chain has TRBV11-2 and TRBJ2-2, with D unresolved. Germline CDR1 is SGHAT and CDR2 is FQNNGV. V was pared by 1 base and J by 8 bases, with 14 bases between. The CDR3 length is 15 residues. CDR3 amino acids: CASSLVLGQWGELFF. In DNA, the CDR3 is TGTGCCAGCAGCTTAGTCCTAGGCCAATGGGGGGAGCTGTTTTTT. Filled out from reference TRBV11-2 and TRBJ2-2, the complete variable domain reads EAGVAQSPRYKIIEKRQSVAFWCNPISGHATLYWYQQILGQGPKLLIQFQNNGVVDDSQLPKDRFSAERLKGVDSTLKIQPAKLEDSAVYLCASSLVLGQWGELFFGEGSRLTVL.

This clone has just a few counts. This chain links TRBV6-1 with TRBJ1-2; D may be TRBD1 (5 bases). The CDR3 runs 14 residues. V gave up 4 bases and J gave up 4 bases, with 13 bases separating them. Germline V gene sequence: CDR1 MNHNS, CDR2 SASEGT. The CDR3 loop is CASSVRGNGYGYTF. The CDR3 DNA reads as TGTGCCAGCAGTGTTCGGGGGAATGGCTATGGCTACACCTTC.

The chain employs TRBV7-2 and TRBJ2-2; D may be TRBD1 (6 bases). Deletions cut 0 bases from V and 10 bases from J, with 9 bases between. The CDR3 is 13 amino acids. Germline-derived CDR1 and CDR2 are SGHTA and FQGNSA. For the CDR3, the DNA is TGTGCCAGCAGCTTAGCGGGGGCGGTGGAGCTGTTTTTT. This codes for CASSLAGAVELFF.

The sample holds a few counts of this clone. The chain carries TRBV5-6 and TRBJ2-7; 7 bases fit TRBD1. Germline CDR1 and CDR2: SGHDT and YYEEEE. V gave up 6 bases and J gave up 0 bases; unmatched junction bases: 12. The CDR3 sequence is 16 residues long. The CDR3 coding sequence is TGTGCCAGCAAATTACGATCGACAGGGCTCTCCTACGAGCAGTACTTC. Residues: CASKLRSTGLSYEQYF.

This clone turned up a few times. Written as DNA, the CDR3 is TGCGCCAGCAGCCCGTCCGGCGGGGGGCTTGTCGGGGAGCTGTTTTTT. Its protein product is CASSPSGGGLVGELFF. This chain joins TRBV5-1 and TRBJ2-2; 8 nucleotides agree with TRBD2. The germline V gene encodes CDR1 SGHRS and CDR2 YFSETQ. V trimming: 4 bases; J trimming: 7 bases; junction bases outside the gene matches: 12. The CDR3 is made up of 16 amino acids.

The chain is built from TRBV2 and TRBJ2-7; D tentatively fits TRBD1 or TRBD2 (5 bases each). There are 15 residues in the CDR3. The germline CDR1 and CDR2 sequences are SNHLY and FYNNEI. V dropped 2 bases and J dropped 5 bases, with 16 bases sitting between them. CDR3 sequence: CASSEWKGVGDEQYF. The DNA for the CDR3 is TGTGCCAGCAGTGAATGGAAAGGGGTGGGGGACGAGCAGTACTTC.